This T cell receptor (beta chain) was captured by sequencing in a study of T cell repertoires in cytomegalovirus infection. Across the study: An indication of both CMV infection and matching HLA type came from public TCR beta signatures.

TCRdb ran MiXCR on the reads and lists one entry per CDR3 protein. Of around 100,000 distinct CDR3 sequences detected, around 22% appear once; the ten largest clones hold about 39%. Study results and caveats: CMV-specific HLA-C-restricted TCR beta clonotypes dominated the ex vivo response.

On this clonotype itself: Its antigen is unidentified.

Trimming cost V 5 bases and J 8 bases; bases outside gene matches: 20. This CDR3 region has 18 residues. The V gene's germline CDR1 is DFQATT and CDR2 SNEGSKA (reference sequence). This clonotype originated in a human donor in good health (CMV status not recorded). Some clones in this sample may be carry-over from other donors' samples. The sample consisted of CD8+ T cells from PBMCs. The rearrangement uses TRBV20-1 and TRBJ2-1; 11 bases align to TRBD2. The CDR3 is CSAPSGLAAGGFGYEQFF. The CDR3 DNA is TGCAGTGCTCCCTCGGGACTAGCGGCAGGAGGGTTTGGCTATGAGCAGTTCTTC.